This T cell receptor beta chain was documented in a study of T cells in Graves' hyperthyroidism and ophthalmopathy. Study-wide findings and caveats: Ophthalmopathy could be told apart from stable hyperthyroidism with a 13 V-J model. Model predictions of ophthalmopathy came a median about 6.3 months before onset. The blood repertoire included most of the expanded thyroid clonotypes above 0.001.

The source material, RNA transcripts, was used to amplify TCR beta CDR3 regions. HTBI primers drove first-round RT-PCR of the TCR CDR3. From the multiplex PCR reads, TCRdb called clonotypes with MiXCR, one entry per CDR3 protein. The sample shows about 520,000 distinct CDR3 sequences, approximately 25% of them seen only once. The CDR3 totals 13 residues. Trimming left V 5 bases short and J 5 bases short, with 10 bases between. Germline V CDR1 and CDR2: PRHDT, FYEKMQ (reference sequence). Regarding this clonotype: The target antigen is unknown.

V and J are TRBV13 and TRBJ2-1; D gene unclear. The source is a woman aged 25 to 39 with Graves' ophthalmopathy. Sequencing was performed on blood. CDR3 protein: CASSALSDNEQFF. The CDR3 DNA reads as TGTGCCAGCAGCGCGCTGTCGGACAATGAGCAGTTCTTC.